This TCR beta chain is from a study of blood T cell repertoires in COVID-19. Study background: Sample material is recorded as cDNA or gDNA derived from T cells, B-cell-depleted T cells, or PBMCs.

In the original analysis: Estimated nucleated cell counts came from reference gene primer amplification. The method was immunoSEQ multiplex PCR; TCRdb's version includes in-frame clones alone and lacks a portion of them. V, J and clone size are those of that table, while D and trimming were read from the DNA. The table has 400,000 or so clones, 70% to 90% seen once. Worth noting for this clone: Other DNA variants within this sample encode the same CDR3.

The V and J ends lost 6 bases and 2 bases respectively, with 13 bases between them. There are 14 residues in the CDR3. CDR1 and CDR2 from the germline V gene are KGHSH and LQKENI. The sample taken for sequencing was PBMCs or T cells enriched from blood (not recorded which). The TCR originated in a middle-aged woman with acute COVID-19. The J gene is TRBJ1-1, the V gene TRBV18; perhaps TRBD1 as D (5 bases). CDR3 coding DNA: TGTGCCAGCTCGCCAGACAGACCAAACACTGAAGCTTTCTTT. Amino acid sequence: CASSPDRPNTEAFF.